These T cell receptor beta chains were read from a single sample in a study of T cells in Graves' hyperthyroidism and ophthalmopathy. TCRdb analysed the multiplex PCR reads with MiXCR anew, one entry per CDR3 protein. The sample has about 98,000 distinct CDR3 sequences; around 37% are singletons. Source material: peripheral blood or thyroid tissue (not recorded which). The receptors shown here come from a young woman with Graves' hyperthyroidism. Both conserved end residues are part of each CDR3. The order of the fields is D gene, clone size, V gene, J gene, CDR3 protein, CDR3 DNA. A D gene is named only where the DNA matches it firmly. Expanded clones are given a class, and other clones once, few, many or no size at all.

-	-	TRBV7-2	TRBJ1-2	CASSFRAESYTF	TGCGCCAGCAGCTTCAGGGCCGAGAGCTACACCTTC
TRBD2	-	TRBV7-9	TRBJ2-2	CASSLLAGDPGTGELFF	TGTGCCAGCAGCTTACTAGCGGGAGACCCGGGTACCGGGGAGCTGTTTTTT
-	-	TRBV5-1	TRBJ1-2	CASSLAVGGGGYTF	TGCGCCAGCAGCTTGGCCGTCGGGGGTGGCGGCTACACCTTC
TRBD2	many	TRBV20-1	TRBJ2-7	CSATGTSGRYEQYF	TGCAGTGCAACCGGGACTAGCGGGAGATACGAGCAGTACTTC
TRBD1	-	TRBV10-3	TRBJ2-5	CAIRSGTGGVETQYF	TGTGCCATCAGGTCCGGGACAGGGGGCGTAGAGACCCAGTACTTC
-	many	TRBV5-1	TRBJ1-2	CASSLLVNYGYTF	TGCGCCAGCAGCTTGTTGGTAAACTATGGCTACACCTTC
-	few	TRBV12-3/TRBV12-4	TRBJ2-3	CASSPRQGNTDTQYF	TGTGCCAGCAGCCCGCGTCAGGGTAACACAGATACGCAGTATTTT
-	many	TRBV5-1	TRBJ2-7	CASSPLSTYEQYF	TGCGCCAGCAGCCCCTTGAGTACCTACGAGCAGTACTTC
-	many	TRBV11-2	TRBJ2-5	CASSFRELPGETQYF	TGTGCCAGCAGCTTTCGTGAATTACCCGGAGAGACCCAGTACTTC
-	-	TRBV6-1	TRBJ1-5	CASSGPGGEQPQHF	TGTGCCAGCAGTGGACCGGGGGGGGAACAGCCCCAGCATTTT
-	many	TRBV6-1	TRBJ1-2	CASSEVFPGSSGYTF	TGTGCCAGCAGTGAAGTGTTCCCAGGGTCGAGTGGCTACACCTTC
-	many	TRBV19	TRBJ2-2	CASKLEGTGELFF	TGTGCCAGTAAACTGGAAGGCACCGGGGAGCTGTTTTTT
TRBD1	many	TRBV27	TRBJ2-5	CASSTGQGIQETQYF	TGTGCCAGCAGTACCGGACAGGGCATCCAAGAGACCCAGTACTTC
TRBD1	many	TRBV4-1	TRBJ1-1	CASSQGPGQGRIAFF	TGCGCCAGCAGCCAAGGACCGGGACAGGGAAGGATAGCTTTCTTT
-	few	TRBV9	TRBJ1-5	CASSVGGEQPQHF	TGTGCCAGCAGCGTAGGGGGGGAACAGCCCCAGCATTTT
-	once	TRBV20-1	TRBJ1-2	CSGREATNYGYTF	TGCAGTGGAAGAGAGGCAACTAACTATGGCTACACCTTC
TRBD1	-	TRBV7-6	TRBJ2-5	CASSLSGGQGKETQYF	TGTGCCAGCAGTTTATCCGGAGGACAGGGAAAAGAGACCCAGTACTTC
TRBD1	many	TRBV2	TRBJ1-3	CASRLDRLSGNTIYF	TGTGCCAGCAGGTTGGACAGGCTCTCTGGAAACACCATATATTTT
TRBD1	many	TRBV27	TRBJ2-7	CASRQGQASYEQYF	TGTGCCAGCAGACAAGGACAGGCGAGTTACGAGCAGTACTTC
TRBD1	few	TRBV20-1	TRBJ1-2	CSASLQGAGGYTF	TGCAGTGCTTCTTTACAGGGGGCGGGTGGCTACACCTTC
TRBD1	-	TRBV28	TRBJ1-4	CASSTPYSQGSEKLFF	TGTGCCAGCAGTACCCCTTATTCACAGGGGAGTGAAAAACTGTTTTTT
-	-	TRBV2	TRBJ2-7	CASLGTHTYEQYF	TGTGCCAGCCTCGGGACGCACACCTACGAGCAGTACTTC
-	many	TRBV28	TRBJ2-7	CASRFRARNHYEQYF	TGTGCCAGCAGGTTCCGGGCCCGTAACCACTACGAGCAGTACTTC
TRBD1	many	TRBV14	TRBJ1-6	CASSPRGTGASPLHF	TGTGCCAGCAGTCCCCGTGGGACAGGGGCTTCACCCCTCCACTTT